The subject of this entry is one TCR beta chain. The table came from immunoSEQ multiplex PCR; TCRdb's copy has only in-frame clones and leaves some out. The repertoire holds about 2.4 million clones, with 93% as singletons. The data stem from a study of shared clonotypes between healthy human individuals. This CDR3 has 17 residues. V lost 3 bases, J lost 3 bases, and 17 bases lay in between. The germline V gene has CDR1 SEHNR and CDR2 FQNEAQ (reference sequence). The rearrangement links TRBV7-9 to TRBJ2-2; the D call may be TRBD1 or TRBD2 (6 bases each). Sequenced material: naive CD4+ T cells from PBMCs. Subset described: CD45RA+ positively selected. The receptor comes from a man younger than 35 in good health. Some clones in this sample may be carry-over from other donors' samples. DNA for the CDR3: TGTGCCAGCAGCTTGCCTCGGGGGCGCGCTGACACCGGGGAGCTGTTTTTT. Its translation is CASSLPRGRADTGELFF.